A selection of T cell receptor beta chains follows, all from one sample in a study of T cell responses to AZD1222 COVID-19 vaccine. Measured with immunoSEQ multiplex PCR; TCRdb has only the in-frame clones, and not every one. The table includes some 180,000 clones, 70% to 90% detected once. The material sequenced was peripheral blood, taken on day 0 of AZD1222 vaccination. Every receptor here comes from an adult in good health. Each CDR3 is given with its conserved first and last residue. A D gene is named only where the DNA matches it firmly. Clone sizes are given selectively: once, few, many, or a class where the clone is expanded.

cdr3_aa: CASLTGTVGEEQYF
cdr3_nt: TGTGCCTCTCTGACCGGGACAGTTGGGGAAGAGCAGTACTTC
j_call: TRBJ2-7
d_call: TRBD1
v_call: TRBV28
clone_size: .

cdr3_aa: CASSVYAGVNTGELFF
cdr3_nt: TGTGCCAGCAGTGTTTACGCCGGGGTGAACACCGGGGAGCTGTTTTTT
j_call: TRBJ2-2
d_call: .
v_call: TRBV6-4
clone_size: .

cdr3_aa: CASRPAFGLTNEKLFF
cdr3_nt: TGTGCCAGCAGACCAGCCTTCGGACTAACTAATGAAAAACTGTTTTTT
j_call: TRBJ1-4
d_call: .
v_call: TRBV3-1/TRBV3-2
clone_size: .

cdr3_aa: CAWGRWGTDNSPLHF
cdr3_nt: TGTGCCTGGGGTCGATGGGGGACCGATAATTCACCCCTCCACTTT
j_call: TRBJ1-6
d_call: .
v_call: TRBV30
clone_size: .

cdr3_aa: CASKTGAHEQYF
cdr3_nt: TGTGCCAGTAAAACAGGGGCCCACGAGCAGTACTTC
j_call: TRBJ2-7
d_call: TRBD1
v_call: TRBV19
clone_size: .

cdr3_aa: CAWSQVAGSYNEQFF
cdr3_nt: TGTGCCTGGAGTCAGGTAGCAGGGTCCTACAATGAGCAGTTCTTC
j_call: TRBJ2-1
d_call: .
v_call: TRBV30
clone_size: .

cdr3_aa: CASSNRATGGGEQYF
cdr3_nt: TGTGCCAGCAGTAACCGCGCGACAGGGGGCGGCGAGCAGTACTTC
j_call: TRBJ2-7
d_call: TRBD1
v_call: TRBV6-5
clone_size: once

cdr3_aa: CASSLTGDNQPQHF
cdr3_nt: TGTGCCAGCAGCTTGACAGGGGACAATCAGCCCCAGCATTTT
j_call: TRBJ1-5
d_call: TRBD1
v_call: TRBV6-4
clone_size: .

cdr3_aa: CASSLAGGYEQYF
cdr3_nt: TGTGCCAGCAGCTTAGCGGGCGGTTACGAGCAGTACTTC
j_call: TRBJ2-7
d_call: .
v_call: TRBV7-2
clone_size: few

cdr3_aa: CAWSVAGGNGYTF
cdr3_nt: TGTGCCTGGAGTGTAGCAGGGGGCAATGGCTACACCTTC
j_call: TRBJ1-2
d_call: TRBD1
v_call: TRBV30
clone_size: .

cdr3_aa: CSVEDPSGQGSEKLFF
cdr3_nt: TGCAGCGTTGAAGACCCCTCGGGGCAGGGGAGCGAAAAACTGTTTTTT
j_call: TRBJ1-4
d_call: .
v_call: TRBV29-1
clone_size: .

cdr3_aa: CASRKTATSTDTQYF
cdr3_nt: TGTGCCAGCAGGAAAACAGCCACTAGCACAGATACGCAGTATTTT
j_call: TRBJ2-3
d_call: .
v_call: TRBV6-5
clone_size: .

cdr3_aa: CASSLGPQGRNEQYF
cdr3_nt: TGTGCCAGCAGCTTAGGCCCACAGGGGAGAAACGAGCAGTACTTC
j_call: TRBJ2-7
d_call: TRBD1
v_call: TRBV7-3
clone_size: few

cdr3_aa: CASSLERAETHEQFF
cdr3_nt: TGTGCCAGCAGCTTAGAGCGGGCAGAGACGCATGAGCAGTTCTTC
j_call: TRBJ2-1
d_call: .
v_call: TRBV11-2
clone_size: .

cdr3_aa: CASSKLPTALNSPLHF
cdr3_nt: TGTGCCAGCAGTAAACTACCCACAGCGCTAAATTCACCCCTCCACTTT
j_call: TRBJ1-6
d_call: .
v_call: TRBV28
clone_size: .

cdr3_aa: CASSPLDEAFF
cdr3_nt: TGTGCCAGCTCACCCCTCGATGAAGCTTTCTTT
j_call: TRBJ1-1
d_call: .
v_call: TRBV18
clone_size: .

cdr3_aa: CASSPGTGEGYTF
cdr3_nt: TGTGCCAGCAGTCCCGGGACAGGGGAGGGCTACACCTTC
j_call: TRBJ1-2
d_call: TRBD1
v_call: TRBV12-3/TRBV12-4
clone_size: .

cdr3_aa: CASSAPNRQGNEKLFF
cdr3_nt: TGTGCCAGCAGTGCACCGAATCGGCAGGGAAATGAAAAACTGTTTTTT
j_call: TRBJ1-4
d_call: .
v_call: TRBV6-2/TRBV6-3
clone_size: once

cdr3_aa: CASSVGGGLESERECEQYF
cdr3_nt: TGTGCCAGCAGCGTAGGTGGGGGACTAGAGTCGGAAAGGGAGTGCGAGCAGTACTTC
j_call: TRBJ2-7
d_call: TRBD2
v_call: TRBV9
clone_size: .

cdr3_aa: CASTLEAGDEQYF
cdr3_nt: TGCGCCAGCACGCTGGAGGCAGGGGACGAGCAGTACTTC
j_call: TRBJ2-7
d_call: .
v_call: TRBV4-1
clone_size: .

cdr3_aa: CAWSVSSGTDTQYF
cdr3_nt: TGTGCCTGGAGTGTAAGTAGCGGCACAGATACGCAGTATTTT
j_call: TRBJ2-3
d_call: .
v_call: TRBV30
clone_size: .

cdr3_aa: CASSIGSGGNQPQHF
cdr3_nt: TGTGCCAGCAGCATCGGGTCGGGAGGGAATCAGCCCCAGCATTTT
j_call: TRBJ1-5
d_call: .
v_call: TRBV7-9
clone_size: .

cdr3_aa: CATSREGTLETQYF
cdr3_nt: TGTGCCACCAGCAGAGAGGGCACCTTAGAGACCCAGTACTTC
j_call: TRBJ2-5
d_call: .
v_call: TRBV15
clone_size: .

cdr3_aa: CASSLPGQGNSPLHF
cdr3_nt: TGTGCCAGTAGCTTACCGGGACAGGGTAACTCACCCCTCCACTTT
j_call: TRBJ1-6
d_call: TRBD1
v_call: TRBV19
clone_size: .

cdr3_aa: CASSLGQTANSYEQYF
cdr3_nt: TGCGCCAGCAGCCTAGGACAGACTGCCAACTCCTACGAGCAGTACTTC
j_call: TRBJ2-7
d_call: .
v_call: TRBV4-1
clone_size: .

cdr3_aa: CATSDSGAGPSTDTQYF
cdr3_nt: TGTGCCACCAGTGACTCGGGCGCAGGTCCAAGCACAGATACGCAGTATTTT
j_call: TRBJ2-3
d_call: .
v_call: TRBV24-1
clone_size: .

cdr3_aa: CASSSPRTNHYGYTF
cdr3_nt: TGTGCCAGCAGCTCCCCACGGACAAATCATTATGGCTACACCTTC
j_call: TRBJ1-2
d_call: .
v_call: TRBV11-2
clone_size: .

cdr3_aa: CASSLTGLNTEAFF
cdr3_nt: TGTGCCAGCAGCTTGACAGGTTTGAACACTGAAGCTTTCTTT
j_call: TRBJ1-1
d_call: .
v_call: TRBV5-8
clone_size: .

cdr3_aa: CSASRGLAGGFLTDEQFF
cdr3_nt: TGCAGTGCTAGTCGGGGACTAGCGGGGGGGTTCCTTACGGATGAGCAGTTCTTC
j_call: TRBJ2-1
d_call: TRBD2
v_call: TRBV20-1
clone_size: .

cdr3_aa: CASTQGVDGYTF
cdr3_nt: TGTGCCAGCACACAGGGAGTAGATGGCTACACCTTC
j_call: TRBJ1-2
d_call: .
v_call: TRBV6-5
clone_size: .

cdr3_aa: CASRRDRTANYGYTF
cdr3_nt: TGTGCCAGCAGACGGGACAGAACCGCTAACTATGGCTACACCTTC
j_call: TRBJ1-2
d_call: TRBD1
v_call: TRBV2
clone_size: .

cdr3_aa: CASSIGPGSTEAFF
cdr3_nt: TGTGCCAGTAGTATAGGCCCCGGGAGCACTGAAGCTTTCTTT
j_call: TRBJ1-1
d_call: .
v_call: TRBV19
clone_size: .

cdr3_aa: CASSPGDRGNSPLHF
cdr3_nt: TGTGCCAGCTCACCTGGGGACAGGGGCAATTCACCCCTCCACTTT
j_call: TRBJ1-6
d_call: TRBD1
v_call: TRBV18
clone_size: .

cdr3_aa: CASSQGRGPNSPLHF
cdr3_nt: TGTGCCAGCAGCCAAGGCCGGGGACCTAATTCACCCCTCCACTTT
j_call: TRBJ1-6
d_call: .
v_call: TRBV3-1/TRBV3-2
clone_size: once

cdr3_aa: CASSTRGQGADGGELFF
cdr3_nt: TGTGCCAGCAGCACGAGGGGACAGGGGGCTGATGGCGGGGAGCTGTTTTTT
j_call: TRBJ2-2
d_call: TRBD1
v_call: TRBV9
clone_size: .

cdr3_aa: CASSHRGNSPLHF
cdr3_nt: TGTGCCAGTAGTCACAGGGGGAATTCACCCCTCCACTTT
j_call: TRBJ1-6
d_call: TRBD1
v_call: TRBV19
clone_size: .

cdr3_aa: CASSSPGGYNSPLHF
cdr3_nt: TGTGCCAGCAGTTCCCCAGGGGGCTATAATTCACCCCTCCACTTT
j_call: TRBJ1-6
d_call: TRBD1
v_call: TRBV27
clone_size: .

cdr3_aa: CASRNITPGYTF
cdr3_nt: TGTGCCTCTAGAAACATCACCCCTGGCTACACCTTC
j_call: TRBJ1-2
d_call: .
v_call: TRBV30
clone_size: .